This TCR beta chain appears in the sequencing data of a study of blood T cell repertoires in COVID-19. The CDR3 is 15 amino acids. Germline CDR1 is SQVTM and CDR2 is ANQGSEA. The V segment lost 4 bases and the J segment 1 base; nucleotides outside the gene matches: 9. The repertoire was sequenced with immunoSEQ multiplex PCR; TCRdb's copy has only in-frame clones and lacks some. The sample shows some 140,000 clones, about four fifths of them seen only once. This rearrangement joins TRBV29-1 to TRBJ1-1; 7 positions agree with TRBD1. The sequenced sample consisted of peripheral blood. This TCR was sampled from an older man with acute or convalescent COVID-19. CDR3 DNA: TGCAGCGTTGGGTCCCCAAACAGGGGGAACACTGAAGCTTTCTTT. Residues: CSVGSPNRGNTEAFF.